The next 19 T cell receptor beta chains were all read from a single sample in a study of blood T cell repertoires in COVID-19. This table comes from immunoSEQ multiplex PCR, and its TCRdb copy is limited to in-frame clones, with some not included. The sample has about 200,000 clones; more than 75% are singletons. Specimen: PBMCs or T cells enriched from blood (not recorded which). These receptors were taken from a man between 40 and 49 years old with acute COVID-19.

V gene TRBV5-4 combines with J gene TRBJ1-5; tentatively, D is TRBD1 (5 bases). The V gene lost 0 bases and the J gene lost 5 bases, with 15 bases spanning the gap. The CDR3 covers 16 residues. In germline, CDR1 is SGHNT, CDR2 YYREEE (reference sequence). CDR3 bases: TGTGCCAGCAGCTTGGCCGGGACGGAGGGCGATCAGCCCCAGCATTTT. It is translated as CASSLAGTEGDQPQHF.

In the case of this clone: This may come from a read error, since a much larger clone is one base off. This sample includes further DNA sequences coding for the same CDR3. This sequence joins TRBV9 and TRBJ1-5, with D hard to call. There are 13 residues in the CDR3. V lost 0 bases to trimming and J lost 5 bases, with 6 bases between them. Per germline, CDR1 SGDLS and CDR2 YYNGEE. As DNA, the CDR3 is TGTGCCAGCAGCGTAGCGGAGTATCAGCCCCAGCATTTT. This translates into CASSVAEYQPQHF. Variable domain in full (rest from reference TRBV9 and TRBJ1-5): DSGVTQTPKHLITATGQRVTLRCSPRSGDLSVYWYQQSLDQGLQFLIQYYNGEERAKGNILERFSAQQFPDLHSELNLSSLELGDSALYFCASSVAEYQPQHFGDGTRLSIL.

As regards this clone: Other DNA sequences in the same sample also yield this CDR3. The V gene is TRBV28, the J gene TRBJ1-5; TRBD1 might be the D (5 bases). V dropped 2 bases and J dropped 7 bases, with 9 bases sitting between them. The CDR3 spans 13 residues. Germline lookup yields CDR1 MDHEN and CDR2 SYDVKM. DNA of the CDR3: TGTGCCAGCAGTTTAAGGGGTTCCCAGCCCCAGCATTTT. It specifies CASSLRGSQPQHF.

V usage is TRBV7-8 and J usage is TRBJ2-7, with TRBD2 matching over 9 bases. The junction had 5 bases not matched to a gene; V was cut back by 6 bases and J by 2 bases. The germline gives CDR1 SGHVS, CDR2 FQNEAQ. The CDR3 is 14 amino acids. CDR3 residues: CASRRLAGPYEQYF. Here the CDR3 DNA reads TGTGCCAGCAGACGCCTAGCGGGACCCTACGAGCAGTACTTC.

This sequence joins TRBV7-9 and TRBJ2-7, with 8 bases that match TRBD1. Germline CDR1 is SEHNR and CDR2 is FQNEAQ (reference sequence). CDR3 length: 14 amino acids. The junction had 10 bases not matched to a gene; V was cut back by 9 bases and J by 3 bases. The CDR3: CASGSGQELYEQYF. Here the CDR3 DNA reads TGTGCCAGTGGATCGGGACAGGAGCTCTACGAGCAGTACTTC.

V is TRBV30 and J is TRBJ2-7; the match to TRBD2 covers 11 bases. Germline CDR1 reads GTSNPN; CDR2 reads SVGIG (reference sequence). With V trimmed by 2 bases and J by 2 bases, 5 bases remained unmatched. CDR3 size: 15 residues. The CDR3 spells CAWSPTSGSAYEQYF. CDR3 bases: TGTGCCTGGAGTCCTACTAGCGGGAGTGCCTACGAGCAGTACTTC.

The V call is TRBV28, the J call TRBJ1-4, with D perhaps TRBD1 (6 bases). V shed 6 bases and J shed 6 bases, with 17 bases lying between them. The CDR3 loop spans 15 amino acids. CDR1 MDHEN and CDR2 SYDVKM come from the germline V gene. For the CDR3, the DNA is TGTGCCAGCAGCAGCTTCCAGACAGGACATGAAAAACTGTTTTTT. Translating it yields CASSSFQTGHEKLFF.

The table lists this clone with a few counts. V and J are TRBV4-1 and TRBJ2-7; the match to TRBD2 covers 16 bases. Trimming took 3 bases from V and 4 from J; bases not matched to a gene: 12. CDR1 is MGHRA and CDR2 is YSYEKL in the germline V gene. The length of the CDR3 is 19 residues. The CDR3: CASSHPGLAGGPGRYEQYF. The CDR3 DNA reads TGCGCCAGCAGCCACCCGGGACTAGCGGGAGGGCCAGGAAGATACGAGCAGTACTTC.

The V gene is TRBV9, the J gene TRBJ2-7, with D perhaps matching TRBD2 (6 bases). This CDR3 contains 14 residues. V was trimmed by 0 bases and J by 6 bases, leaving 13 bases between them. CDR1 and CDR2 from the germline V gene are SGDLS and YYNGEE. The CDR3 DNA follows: TGTGCCAGCAGCGTAGCTTCGGGAGCACGCGAGCAGTACTTC. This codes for CASSVASGAREQYF.

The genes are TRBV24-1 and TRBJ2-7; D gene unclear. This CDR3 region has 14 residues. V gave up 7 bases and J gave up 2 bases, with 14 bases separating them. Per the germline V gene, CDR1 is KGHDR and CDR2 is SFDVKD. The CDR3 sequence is CATSRTDTPYEQYF. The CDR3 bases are TGTGCCACCAGCCGCACAGACACTCCCTACGAGCAGTACTTC.

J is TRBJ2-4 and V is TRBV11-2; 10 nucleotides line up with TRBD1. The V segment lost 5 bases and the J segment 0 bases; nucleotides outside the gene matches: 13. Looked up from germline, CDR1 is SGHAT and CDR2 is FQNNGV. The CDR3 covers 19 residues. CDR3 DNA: TGTGCCAGCAGCGTAAGGACAGGGGGAATTTATGGAGCCAAAAACATTCAGTACTTC. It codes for CASSVRTGGIYGAKNIQYF.

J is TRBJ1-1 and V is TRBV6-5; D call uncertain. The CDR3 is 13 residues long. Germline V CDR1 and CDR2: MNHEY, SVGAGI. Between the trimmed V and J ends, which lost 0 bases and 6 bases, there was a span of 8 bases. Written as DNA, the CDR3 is TGTGCCAGCAGTTACTCAGGGAGGGCTGAAGCTTTCTTT. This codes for CASSYSGRAEAFF.

The CDR3 loop is CASSEQAIQPQHF. The CDR3 DNA reads TGTGCCAGCAGTGAACAGGCGATTCAGCCCCAGCATTTT. V and J are TRBV2 and TRBJ1-5, with unresolved D. CDR3 length: 13 amino acids. The V gene's germline CDR1 is SNHLY and CDR2 FYNNEI. The V and J ends lost 2 bases and 6 bases respectively, with 8 bases between them.

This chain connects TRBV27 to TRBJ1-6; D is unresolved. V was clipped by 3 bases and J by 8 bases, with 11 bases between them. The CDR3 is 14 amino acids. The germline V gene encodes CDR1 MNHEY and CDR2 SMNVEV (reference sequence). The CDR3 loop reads CASSFRERDSPLHF. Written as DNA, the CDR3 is TGTGCCAGCAGTTTCCGGGAGAGAGATTCACCCCTCCACTTT.

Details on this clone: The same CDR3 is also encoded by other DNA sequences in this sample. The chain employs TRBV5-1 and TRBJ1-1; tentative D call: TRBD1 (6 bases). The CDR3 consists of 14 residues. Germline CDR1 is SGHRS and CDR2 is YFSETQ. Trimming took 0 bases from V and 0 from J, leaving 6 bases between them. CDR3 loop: CASSLGTVNTEAFF. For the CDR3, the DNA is TGCGCCAGCAGCTTGGGGACAGTGAACACTGAAGCTTTCTTT.

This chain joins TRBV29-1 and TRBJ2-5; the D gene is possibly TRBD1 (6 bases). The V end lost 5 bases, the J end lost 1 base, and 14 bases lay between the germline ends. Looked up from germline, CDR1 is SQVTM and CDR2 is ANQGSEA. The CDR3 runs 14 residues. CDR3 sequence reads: CSVNVGGSQETQYF. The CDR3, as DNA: TGCAGCGTTAACGTTGGGGGCAGCCAAGAGACCCAGTACTTC.

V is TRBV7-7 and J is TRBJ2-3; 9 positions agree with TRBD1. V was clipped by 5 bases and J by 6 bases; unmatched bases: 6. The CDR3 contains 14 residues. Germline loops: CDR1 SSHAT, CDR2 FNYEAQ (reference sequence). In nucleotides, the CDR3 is TGTGCCAGCAGCAAGGGGACAGGGCGCGATACGCAGTATTTT. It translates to CASSKGTGRDTQYF.

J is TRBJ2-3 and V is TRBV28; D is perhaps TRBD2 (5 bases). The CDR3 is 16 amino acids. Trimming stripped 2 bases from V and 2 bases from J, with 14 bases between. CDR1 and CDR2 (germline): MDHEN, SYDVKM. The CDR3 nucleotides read TGTGCCAGCAGTTTACCGGGGTCGATCGACACAGATACGCAGTATTTT. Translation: CASSLPGSIDTDTQYF.

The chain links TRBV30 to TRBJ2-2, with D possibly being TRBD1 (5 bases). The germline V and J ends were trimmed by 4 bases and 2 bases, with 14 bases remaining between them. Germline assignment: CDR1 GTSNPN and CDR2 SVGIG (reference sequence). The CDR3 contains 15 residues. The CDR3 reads CAWNIGARNTGELFF. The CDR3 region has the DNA TGTGCCTGGAATATAGGGGCAAGAAACACCGGGGAGCTGTTTTTT.